Below are 16 T cell receptor beta chains sequenced from a single sample in a study of blood T cell repertoires in COVID-19. Profiled with immunoSEQ multiplex PCR; TCRdb holds only in-frame clones, not every one. In the table there are 150,000 or so clones, roughly 84% of which are singletons. The sequenced sample consisted of PBMCs or T cells enriched from blood (not recorded which). The receptors originated from a woman aged 50 to 65 who had been exposed to COVID-19.

The V and J genes are TRBV2 and TRBJ2-3; D uncertain. The germline CDR1 and CDR2 sequences are SNHLY and FYNNEI. CDR3 length: 10 amino acids. The V end lost 10 bases, the J end lost 6 bases, and 8 bases lay between the germline ends. This chain's CDR3 is CATLVDTQYF. The DNA of the CDR3 is TGTGCCACCTTAGTTGATACGCAGTATTTT.

The chain combines TRBV11-2 with TRBJ2-1; D gene ambiguous. The germline V gene has CDR1 SGHAT and CDR2 FQNNGV. This CDR3 contains 15 residues. The V end lost 0 bases, the J end lost 4 bases, and 10 bases lay between the germline ends. CDR3 sequence reads: CASSLDRVAYNEQFF. For the CDR3, the DNA is TGTGCCAGCAGCTTAGATCGGGTGGCTTACAATGAGCAGTTCTTC.

The chain links TRBV7-6 to TRBJ2-7; 7 nucleotides align to TRBD1. Trimming cost V 5 bases and J 0 bases; bases outside gene matches: 7. CDR1 is SGHVS and CDR2 is FNYEAQ in the germline V gene. The CDR3 has 15 residues. The CDR3 region is CASSLRTGGSYEQYF. In DNA, the CDR3 is TGTGCCAGCAGCCTCCGGACAGGAGGCTCCTACGAGCAGTACTTC. The full variable domain, with the rest looked up from reference TRBV7-6 and TRBJ2-7, is GAGVSQSPRYKVTKRGQDVALRCDPISGHVSLYWYRQALGQGPEFLTYFNYEAQQDKSGLPNDRFSAERPEGSISTLTIQRTEQRDSAMYRCASSLRTGGSYEQYFGPGTRLTVT.

CDR3 region: CSVVEGQGLFYEQYF. Written as DNA, the CDR3 is TGCAGCGTTGTGGAGGGACAGGGACTTTTCTACGAGCAGTACTTC. The V gene is TRBV29-1, the J gene TRBJ2-7, with TRBD1 identical over 9 bases. Germline lookup yields CDR1 SQVTM and CDR2 ANQGSEA. The length of the CDR3 is 15 residues. The ends lost 4 bases at V and 3 bases at J; junction bases unmatched: 10.

This chain links TRBV11-2 with TRBJ2-3; 7 bases agree with TRBD1. Germline CDR1 and CDR2: SGHAT and FQNNGV. There are 16 residues in the CDR3. V was clipped by 1 base and J by 3 bases; unmatched bases: 7. The CDR3 here is CASSLGQGEWTDTQYF. The CDR3 DNA is TGTGCCAGCAGCTTAGGGCAGGGGGAATGGACAGATACGCAGTATTTT.

This chain uses TRBV19 with TRBJ2-1; 14 bases fit TRBD2. The length of the CDR3 is 19 residues. Per the germline V gene, CDR1 is LNHDA and CDR2 is SQIVND (reference sequence). V gave up 5 bases and J gave up 4 bases; unmatched junction bases: 13. The CDR3: CASSPRPGLAGEGYNEQFF. The DNA of the CDR3 is TGTGCCAGTAGTCCGAGACCGGGACTAGCGGGAGAGGGTTACAATGAGCAGTTCTTC.

The sample holds one count of this clone. V is TRBV2 and J is TRBJ1-3, with a possible D match to TRBD1 (5 bases). Trimming pared 5 bases from V and 0 bases from J, leaving 14 bases between. Germline CDR1 SNHLY, CDR2 FYNNEI. The CDR3 totals 16 residues. CDR3 nucleotides: TGTGCCAGCAGTAAAGAGCGACAGAGCTCTGGAAACACCATATATTTT. Its protein product is CASSKERQSSGNTIYF.

The chain joins TRBV7-9 to TRBJ2-5; D perhaps matches TRBD1 (6 bases). CDR1 and CDR2 from the germline V gene are SEHNR and FQNEAQ (reference sequence). Trimming took off 5 bases at V and 3 bases at J, with 16 bases between the two ends. The CDR3 is 15 amino acids. This chain's CDR3 is CASSPRAGAEETQYF. CDR3 DNA sequence: TGTGCCAGCAGCCCAAGGGCAGGGGCTGAAGAGACCCAGTACTTC.

CDR3 region: CASSGQGTYEQYF. The CDR3 DNA reads as TGTGCCAGCAGTGGTCAGGGAACCTACGAGCAGTACTTC. V gene TRBV2 combines with J gene TRBJ2-7; TRBD1 is a possible D gene (5 bases). V was cut by 4 bases and J by 2 bases, with 9 bases left in between. The germline CDR1 and CDR2 sequences are SNHLY and FYNNEI. This CDR3 is built from 13 residues.

The chain carries TRBV4-3 and TRBJ1-3; 7 nucleotides align to TRBD1. Trimming cost V 3 bases and J 2 bases; bases outside gene matches: 4. Germline V CDR1 and CDR2: LGHNA, YSLEER. This CDR3 has 15 amino acids. CDR3 amino acids: CASSQEGTAGNTIYF. The CDR3 DNA reads as TGCGCCAGCAGCCAGGAAGGGACAGCTGGAAACACCATATATTTT.

The chain recombines TRBV5-1 with TRBJ2-7; TRBD2 matches at 11 bases. Germline values: CDR1 SGHRS, CDR2 YFSETQ. The trim removed 2 bases at V and 4 bases at J, leaving 2 bases unmatched. The CDR3 spans 14 residues. Written as DNA, the CDR3 is TGCGCCAGCAGCTTTGGACTAGCGGGTTACGAGCAGTACTTC. As protein: CASSFGLAGYEQYF. Filled out from reference TRBV5-1 and TRBJ2-7, the complete variable domain reads KAGVTQTPRYLIKTRGQQVTLSCSPISGHRSVSWYQQTPGQGLQFLFEYFSETQRNKGNFPGRFSGRQFSNSRSEMNVSTLELGDSALYLCASSFGLAGYEQYFGPGTRLTVT.

V is TRBV7-2 and J is TRBJ2-7, with 9 bases matching TRBD2. The CDR3 length is 16 residues. The germline V gene has CDR1 SGHTA and CDR2 FQGNSA. The J segment lost 3 bases and the V segment lost 6 bases, leaving 12 bases of the junction unmatched. The DNA for the CDR3 is TGTGCCAGCAGTCGAGATGTGACTAGCGGATACTACGAGCAGTACTTC. Translated, it gives CASSRDVTSGYYEQYF.

The V call is TRBV2, the J call TRBJ1-2; 7 bases match TRBD1. Germline CDR1 reads SNHLY; CDR2 reads FYNNEI. CDR3 size: 13 residues. V shed 4 bases and J 6 bases; nucleotides not matched to a gene: 5. DNA for the CDR3: TGTGCCAGCAGTGGAGGGGGCGGCAATGGCTACACCTTC. This translates into CASSGGGGNGYTF. The entire variable domain, with the rest obtained from reference TRBV2 and TRBJ1-2, is as follows: EPEVTQTPSHQVTQMGQEVILRCVPISNHLYFYWYRQILGQKVEFLVSFYNNEISEKSEIFDDQFSVERPDGSNFTLKIRSTKLEDSAMYFCASSGGGGNGYTFGSGTRLTVV.

This chain joins TRBV5-1 and TRBJ2-3, with 14 bases identical to TRBD2. Germline CDR1 SGHRS, CDR2 YFSETQ. The trim removed 0 bases at V and 6 bases at J, leaving 3 bases unmatched. This CDR3 is built from 16 residues. The CDR3 DNA is TGCGCCAGCAGCTTGGTGGGGACTAGCGGGAGTGATACGCAGTATTTT. Translation gives CASSLVGTSGSDTQYF.

The chain joins TRBV18 to TRBJ1-3; D call uncertain. The CDR3 runs 14 residues. Trimming pared 2 bases from V and 6 bases from J, leaving 11 bases between. Germline values: CDR1 KGHSH, CDR2 LQKENI. The CDR3 protein is CASSPSGRENTIYF. The CDR3 coding sequence is TGTGCCAGCTCACCATCCGGGAGGGAAAACACCATATATTTT.

This clone came up once. This chain joins TRBV9 and TRBJ1-1; 7 positions match TRBD1. Losses at the gene ends were 2 bases for V and 3 bases for J; bases not matched to a gene: 7. The CDR3 length is 15 residues. The germline gives CDR1 SGDLS, CDR2 YYNGEE. The CDR3 loop reads CASSVMGTGDTEAFF. The CDR3 coding sequence is TGTGCCAGCAGCGTCATGGGTACAGGGGACACTGAAGCTTTCTTT.